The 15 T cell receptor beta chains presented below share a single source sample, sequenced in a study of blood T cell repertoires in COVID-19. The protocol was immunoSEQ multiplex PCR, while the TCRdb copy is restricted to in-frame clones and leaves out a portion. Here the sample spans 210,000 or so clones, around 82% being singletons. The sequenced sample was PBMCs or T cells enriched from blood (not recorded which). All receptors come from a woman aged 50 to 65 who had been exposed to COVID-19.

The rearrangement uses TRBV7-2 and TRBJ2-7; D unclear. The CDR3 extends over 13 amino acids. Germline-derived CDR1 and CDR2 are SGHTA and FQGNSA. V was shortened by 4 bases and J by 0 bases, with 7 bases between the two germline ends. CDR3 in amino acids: CASSSYLSYEQYF. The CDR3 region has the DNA TGTGCCAGCAGCTCCTACCTCTCCTACGAGCAGTACTTC.

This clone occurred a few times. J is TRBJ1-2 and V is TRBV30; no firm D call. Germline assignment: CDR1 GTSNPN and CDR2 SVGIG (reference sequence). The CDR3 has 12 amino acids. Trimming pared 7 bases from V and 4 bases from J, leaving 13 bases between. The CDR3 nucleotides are TGTGCCTTCTCGGTTGACACCTATGGCTACACCTTC. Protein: CAFSVDTYGYTF.

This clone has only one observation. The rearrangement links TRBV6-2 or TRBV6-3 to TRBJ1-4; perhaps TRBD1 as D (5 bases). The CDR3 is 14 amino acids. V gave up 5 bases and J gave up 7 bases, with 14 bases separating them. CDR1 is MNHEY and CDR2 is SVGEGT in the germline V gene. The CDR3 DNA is TGTGCCAGCAGTCCAGACCGAAGGGGTGAAAAACTGTTTTTT. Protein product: CASSPDRRGEKLFF.

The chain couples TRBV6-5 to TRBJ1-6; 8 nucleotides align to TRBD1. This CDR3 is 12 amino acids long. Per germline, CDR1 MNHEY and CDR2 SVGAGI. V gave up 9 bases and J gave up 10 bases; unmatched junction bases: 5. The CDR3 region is CASGTGGSPLHF. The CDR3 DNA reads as TGTGCCAGTGGGACAGGAGGATCACCCCTCCACTTT.

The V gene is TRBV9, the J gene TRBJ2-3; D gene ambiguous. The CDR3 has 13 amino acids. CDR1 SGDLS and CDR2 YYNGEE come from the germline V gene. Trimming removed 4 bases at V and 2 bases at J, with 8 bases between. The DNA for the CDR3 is TGTGCCAGCAGCCCCCACTACACAGATACGCAGTATTTT. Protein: CASSPHYTDTQYF. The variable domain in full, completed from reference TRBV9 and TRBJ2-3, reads DSGVTQTPKHLITATGQRVTLRCSPRSGDLSVYWYQQSLDQGLQFLIQYYNGEERAKGNILERFSAQQFPDLHSELNLSSLELGDSALYFCASSPHYTDTQYFGPGTRLTVL.

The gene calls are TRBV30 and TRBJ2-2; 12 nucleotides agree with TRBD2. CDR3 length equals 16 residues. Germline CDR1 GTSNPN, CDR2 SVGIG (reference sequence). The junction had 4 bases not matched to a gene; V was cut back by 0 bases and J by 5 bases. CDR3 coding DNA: TGTGCCTGGAGTGTACTAGCGGGGGGAGGGACCGGGGAGCTGTTTTTT. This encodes CAWSVLAGGGTGELFF. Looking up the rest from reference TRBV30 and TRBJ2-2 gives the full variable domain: SQTIHQWPATLVQPVGSPLSLECTVEGTSNPNLYWYRQAAGRGLQLLFYSVGIGQISSEVPQNLSASRPQDRQFILSSKKLLLSDSGFYLCAWSVLAGGGTGELFFGEGSRLTVL.

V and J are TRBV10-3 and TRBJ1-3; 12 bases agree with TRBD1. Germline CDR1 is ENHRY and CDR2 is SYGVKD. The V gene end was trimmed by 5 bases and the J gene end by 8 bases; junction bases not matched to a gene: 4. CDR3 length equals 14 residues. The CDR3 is CAISTGQGAYTIYF. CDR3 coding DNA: TGTGCCATCAGTACGGGACAGGGGGCTTACACCATATATTTT.

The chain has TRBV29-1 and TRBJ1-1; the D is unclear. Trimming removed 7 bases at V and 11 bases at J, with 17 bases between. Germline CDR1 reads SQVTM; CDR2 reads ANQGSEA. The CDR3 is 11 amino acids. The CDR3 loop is CSAESNSGAFF. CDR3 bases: TGCAGCGCGGAGAGTAATTCCGGGGCTTTCTTT.

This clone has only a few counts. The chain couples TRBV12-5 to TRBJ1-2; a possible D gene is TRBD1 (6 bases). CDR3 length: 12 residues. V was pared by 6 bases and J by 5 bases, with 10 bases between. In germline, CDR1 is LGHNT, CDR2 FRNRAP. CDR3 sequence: CASGTGIYGYTF. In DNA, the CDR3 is TGTGCTAGTGGCACAGGGATTTATGGCTACACCTTC.

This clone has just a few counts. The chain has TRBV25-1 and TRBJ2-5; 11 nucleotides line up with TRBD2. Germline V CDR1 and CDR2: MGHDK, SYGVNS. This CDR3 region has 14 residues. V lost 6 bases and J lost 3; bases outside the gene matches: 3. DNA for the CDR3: TGTGCCAGCAGATCGACTAGCGGGGAAGAGACCCAGTACTTC. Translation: CASRSTSGEETQYF.

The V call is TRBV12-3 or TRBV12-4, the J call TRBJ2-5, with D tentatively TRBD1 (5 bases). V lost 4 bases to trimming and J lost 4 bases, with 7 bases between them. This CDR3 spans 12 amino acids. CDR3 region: CASSYRGETQYF. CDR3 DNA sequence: TGTGCCAGCAGTTATAGGGGAGAGACCCAGTACTTC.

CDR3 bases: TGTGCCAGCAGTGGTCGGCTCCGGGGCACAGATACGCAGTATTTT. Amino acids: CASSGRLRGTDTQYF. The V gene is TRBV28, the J gene TRBJ2-3; D not resolved. Germline CDR1 is MDHEN and CDR2 is SYDVKM. V was clipped by 5 bases and J by 1 base, with 13 bases between them. This CDR3 has 15 residues.

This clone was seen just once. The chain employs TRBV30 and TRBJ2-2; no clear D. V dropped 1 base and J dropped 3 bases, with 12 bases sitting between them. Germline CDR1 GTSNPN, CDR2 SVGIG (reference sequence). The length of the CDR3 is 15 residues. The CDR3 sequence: CAWSGAHSDTGELFF. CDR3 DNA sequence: TGTGCCTGGAGTGGCGCCCATTCCGACACCGGGGAGCTGTTTTTT.

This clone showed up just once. CDR3 sequence: CASSYTGTQYEQYF. The DNA for the CDR3 is TGCGCCAGCAGCTACACCGGGACACAATACGAGCAGTACTTC. This chain connects TRBV5-1 to TRBJ2-7; tentatively, D is TRBD1 (6 bases). The CDR3 runs 14 residues. Germline V CDR1 and CDR2: SGHRS, YFSETQ. V shed 3 bases and J shed 4 bases, with 14 bases lying between them.

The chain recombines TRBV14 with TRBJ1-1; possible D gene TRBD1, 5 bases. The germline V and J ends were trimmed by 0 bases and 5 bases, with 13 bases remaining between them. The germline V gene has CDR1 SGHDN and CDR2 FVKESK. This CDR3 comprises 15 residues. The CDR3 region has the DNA TGTGCCAGCAGCCAAGATCCCCGCCGGGGGACTGAAGCTTTCTTT. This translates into CASSQDPRRGTEAFF.